The 21 T cell receptor beta chains reported below all come from one sample, sequenced in a study of Ad26.COV2.S vaccination and SARS-CoV-2 variants. This table comes from immunoSEQ multiplex PCR, and its TCRdb copy is limited to in-frame clones, with some not included. The table includes some 340,000 clones, roughly 80% detected once. Treatment reported: about 20 received Ad26.COV2.S at low or high dose, single or two shots; about five received placebo; per-sample allocation not given. Sampling took place 63 days after the first vaccine or placebo injection. The sample in question was peripheral blood, obtained in a trial of Ad26.COV2.S vaccine versus placebo. The source of these receptors is a person between 18 and 60 years old who received the Ad26.COV2.S COVID-19 vaccine or a placebo.

This clone was seen more than once but under ten times. The chain couples TRBV5-4 to TRBJ1-2; a weak D match, TRBD1 (5 bases). Germline assignment: CDR1 SGHNT and CDR2 YYREEE (reference sequence). The CDR3 has 14 amino acids. The germline V and J ends were trimmed by 5 bases and 3 bases, with 14 bases remaining between them. The CDR3 protein is CASSQGVVDYGYTF. CDR3 sequence (DNA): TGTGCCAGCAGTCAAGGGGTGGTTGACTATGGCTACACCTTC.

The rearrangement uses TRBV6-5 and TRBJ1-5; D is unresolved. CDR3 length: 14 amino acids. Germline loops: CDR1 MNHEY, CDR2 SVGAGI. Trimming removed 7 bases from V and 0 bases from J, with 10 bases in between. The CDR3 nucleotides are TGTGCCAGCACTATTTACAATAGCAATCAGCCCCAGCATTTT. Its translation is CASTIYNSNQPQHF.

The V call is TRBV5-6, the J call TRBJ1-1; D remains unclear. The V gene's germline CDR1 is SGHDT and CDR2 YYEEEE. V lost 0 bases and J 7 bases, leaving 7 bases between the germline ends. The CDR3 runs 12 residues. This CDR3 reads CASSLGRIEAFF. The CDR3, as DNA: TGTGCCAGCAGCTTGGGCAGGATTGAAGCTTTCTTT.

The CDR3 nucleotides are TGCGCCAGCAGCTGGGGGACAGCCGATCAGCCCCAGCATTTT. Translating it yields CASSWGTADQPQHF. This chain joins TRBV5-1 and TRBJ1-5; 7 bases match TRBD1. CDR3 size: 14 residues. With V trimmed by 3 bases and J by 5 bases, 5 bases remained unmatched. Per germline, CDR1 SGHRS and CDR2 YFSETQ.

The chain is built from TRBV28 and TRBJ2-3; 7 bases are a match to TRBD1. CDR1 is MDHEN and CDR2 is SYDVKM in the germline V gene. V lost 6 bases, J lost 6 bases, and 6 bases stayed unmatched. The CDR3 spans 13 residues. The CDR3, as DNA: TGTGCCAGCAGACTCAAGGGGGCGGATACGCAGTATTTT. Its translation is CASRLKGADTQYF. The complete variable domain, with remaining parts taken from reference TRBV28 and TRBJ2-3, reads DVKVTQSSRYLVKRTGEKVFLECVQDMDHENMFWYRQDPGLGLRLIYFSYDVKMKEKGDIPEGYSVSREKKERFSLILESASTNQTSMYLCASRLKGADTQYFGPGTRLTVL.

The V gene is TRBV10-3, the J gene TRBJ2-3, with D hard to call. The ends were cut back, 4 bases at V and 8 bases at J, with 13 bases in the middle. The germline V gene has CDR1 ENHRY and CDR2 SYGVKD. The length of the CDR3 is 13 residues. CDR3 bases: TGTGCCATCAGTGCTGACCCCGGAGCTACGCAGTATTTT. Its translation: CAISADPGATQYF.

The sample holds one count of this clone. The DNA for the CDR3 is TGTGCCAGCAGCTTGGAGGGAGAGAAAACAGATACGCAGTATTTT. It translates to CASSLEGEKTDTQYF. This sequence joins TRBV5-5 and TRBJ2-3; a weak D match, TRBD2 (5 bases). Germline V CDR1 and CDR2: SGHKS, YYEKEE (reference sequence). V shed 0 bases and J shed 3 bases, with 11 bases lying between them. The CDR3 consists of 15 residues.

The chain recombines TRBV20-1 with TRBJ2-3; the D gene is possibly TRBD1 (6 bases). This CDR3 spans 14 amino acids. CDR1 and CDR2 (germline): DFQATT, SNEGSKA (reference sequence). V dropped 3 bases and J dropped 0 bases, with 10 bases sitting between them. The CDR3 here is CSASQGFSTDTQYF. DNA of the CDR3: TGCAGTGCTAGTCAGGGGTTTAGCACAGATACGCAGTATTTT.

The V and J genes are TRBV4-1 and TRBJ2-6, with 12 bases aligning to TRBD1. Trimming removed 1 base from V and 1 base from J; junction bases left unmatched: 2. From germline, CDR1 is MGHRA and CDR2 YSYEKL. This CDR3 contains 18 residues. The CDR3 DNA is TGCGCCAGCAGCCAAGGGGGACAGGGGGCTTCTGGGGCCAACGTCCTGACTTTC. Translated, it gives CASSQGGQGASGANVLTF.

This clone appeared a single time. This chain connects TRBV11-3 to TRBJ2-3; D call uncertain. The CDR3 is 13 amino acids. Per the germline V gene, CDR1 is SGHNT and CDR2 is YENEEA. The V end was cut by 5 bases, the J end by 0 bases, with 6 bases between. The CDR3 protein is CASSLGSTDTQYF. The CDR3 nucleotides are TGTGCCAGCAGCCTGGGGAGCACAGATACGCAGTATTTT. Combining the CDR3 with reference TRBV11-3 and TRBJ2-3 gives the whole variable domain EAGVVQSPRYKIIEKKQPVAFWCNPISGHNTLYWYLQNLGQGPELLIRYENEEAVDDSQLPKDRFSAERLKGVDSTLKIQPAELGDSAVYLCASSLGSTDTQYFGPGTRLTVL.

This clone was counted a few times. The chain uses TRBV28 and TRBJ1-2; D remains unclear. Germline lookup yields CDR1 MDHEN and CDR2 SYDVKM. The CDR3 is made up of 13 amino acids. The V end was cut by 6 bases, the J end by 4 bases, with 12 bases between. CDR3 nucleotide sequence: TGTGCCAGCAGCCCCGGACGGTTCTATGGCTACACCTTC. Translating gives CASSPGRFYGYTF.

In DNA form, the CDR3 reads TGTGCCAGCAGCAAACGACAGGGGGCGAGGGCTCAAGAGACCCAGTACTTC. This gives the protein CASSKRQGARAQETQYF. This chain connects TRBV7-2 to TRBJ2-5, with TRBD1 matching over 10 bases. The CDR3 runs 17 residues. The germline gives CDR1 SGHTA, CDR2 FQGNSA. V gave up 5 bases and J gave up 2 bases; unmatched junction bases: 11.

This chain connects TRBV28 to TRBJ2-3; D is undetermined. Between the trimmed V and J ends, which lost 9 bases and 2 bases, there was a span of 9 bases. This CDR3 contains 12 residues. Per germline, CDR1 MDHEN and CDR2 SYDVKM. The CDR3 loop reads CASQDHTDTQYF. The CDR3 DNA is TGTGCCAGTCAAGACCACACAGATACGCAGTATTTT. The full variable domain, completed using reference TRBV28 and TRBJ2-3, is DVKVTQSSRYLVKRTGEKVFLECVQDMDHENMFWYRQDPGLGLRLIYFSYDVKMKEKGDIPEGYSVSREKKERFSLILESASTNQTSMYLCASQDHTDTQYFGPGTRLTVL.

For the CDR3, the DNA is TGTGCCAGCAGCCACCTACCGGGACAGGCAGACAATGAGCAGTTCTTC. It encodes CASSHLPGQADNEQFF. This rearrangement joins TRBV7-9 to TRBJ2-1, with TRBD1 matching over 8 bases. The CDR3 runs to 16 residues. V gave up 5 bases and J gave up 5 bases; unmatched junction bases: 11. Germline V gene data show CDR1 as SEHNR and CDR2 as FQNEAQ (reference sequence). Looking up the rest from reference TRBV7-9 and TRBJ2-1 gives the full variable domain: DTGVSQNPRHKITKRGQNVTFRCDPISEHNRLYWYRQTLGQGPEFLTYFQNEAQLEKSRLLSDRFSAERPKGSFSTLEIQRTEQGDSAMYLCASSHLPGQADNEQFFGPGTRLTVL.

The chain employs TRBV21-1 and TRBJ2-2; the table's D call TRBD1 went unverified against the DNA. TRBV21-1 is termed a pseudogene. The CDR3 totals 17 residues. This chain's CDR3 is CASSKVFRQVSTGELFF. The CDR3 nucleotides read TGTGCCAGCAGCAAAGTTTTTCGTCAGGTGTCCACCGGGGAGCTGTTTTTT.

The gene calls are TRBV11-2 and TRBJ1-1; D uncertain. Germline assignment: CDR1 SGHAT and CDR2 FQNNGV. The CDR3 totals 13 residues. The germline V and J ends were trimmed by 0 bases and 3 bases, with 5 bases remaining between them. The CDR3 protein is CASSLEPDTEAFF. CDR3 DNA sequence: TGTGCCAGCAGCTTAGAGCCGGACACTGAAGCTTTCTTT.

The rearrangement links TRBV28 to TRBJ2-1; TRBD1 matches at 8 bases. Germline loops: CDR1 MDHEN, CDR2 SYDVKM. The CDR3 has 16 residues. With 5 bases clipped from V and 3 bases from J, the junction kept 9 bases outside the gene matches. CDR3 nucleotide sequence: TGTGCCAGCAGTGTCGGAGGGACAGGACACTACAATGAGCAGTTCTTC. As protein: CASSVGGTGHYNEQFF. The whole variable domain, filled in from reference TRBV28 and TRBJ2-1, reads DVKVTQSSRYLVKRTGEKVFLECVQDMDHENMFWYRQDPGLGLRLIYFSYDVKMKEKGDIPEGYSVSREKKERFSLILESASTNQTSMYLCASSVGGTGHYNEQFFGPGTRLTVL.

This sequence joins TRBV28 and TRBJ1-6, with unresolved D. The CDR3 runs to 14 residues. Trimming took 7 bases from V and 0 from J, leaving 7 bases between them. Germline V gives CDR1 MDHEN, CDR2 SYDVKM. The CDR3 DNA sequence: TGTGCCAGCACCCTTTACTCCTATAATTCACCCCTCCACTTT. This codes for CASTLYSYNSPLHF.

V usage is TRBV11-3 and J usage is TRBJ2-4; D may match TRBD1 or TRBD2 (6 bases each). V lost 5 bases to trimming and J lost 5 bases, with 16 bases between them. CDR3 length equals 15 residues. Germline assignment: CDR1 SGHNT and CDR2 YENEEA. The CDR3 here is CASSLYSGAENIQYF. The CDR3 nucleotides are TGTGCCAGCAGCCTCTATTCGGGGGCGGAAAACATTCAGTACTTC.

This clone was detected once. The rearrangement uses TRBV3-1 (or the pseudogene TRBV3-2) and TRBJ1-2; the match to TRBD1 covers 9 bases. Germline CDR1 reads LGHDT; CDR2 reads YNNKEL (reference sequence). The CDR3 loop spans 15 amino acids. The V and J ends lost 5 bases and 3 bases, in that order; junction bases with no gene match: 7. The CDR3 loop reads CASSSRWTGDYGYTF. The CDR3 nucleotides read TGTGCCAGCAGCTCAAGGTGGACAGGGGACTATGGCTACACCTTC.

This clone was detected only a few times. V gene TRBV7-9 combines with J gene TRBJ1-4, with 10 bases aligning to TRBD1. The germline V gene has CDR1 SEHNR and CDR2 FQNEAQ (reference sequence). Trimming took 1 base from V and 7 from J; bases not matched to a gene: 6. This CDR3 is 16 amino acids long. CDR3: CASSLGGTGDREKLFF. The CDR3, as DNA: TGTGCCAGCAGCTTAGGCGGGACAGGGGACCGTGAAAAACTGTTTTTT.